The sequence of this TCR beta chain was determined in a study of sequential checkpoint blockade in melanoma. At the level of the study: Randomization was 1:1 between first-line nivolumab→ipilimumab and ipilimumab→nivolumab.

This sample's treatment: randomized to nivolumab then ipilimumab (arm A) or the reverse (arm B). This clone appeared a single time. Repertoires were generated with immunoSEQ multiplex PCR, while TCRdb's copy carries only in-frame clones and drops some. The sample records about 21,000 clones, about four fifths being singletons. Trimming cost V 1 base and J 4 bases, with 23 bases left between them. From germline, CDR1 is LNHDA and CDR2 SQIVND (reference sequence). The CDR3 has 19 amino acids. The source material was CD8+ T cells sorted from blood (inferred from file names), sampled from a patient given nivolumab and ipilimumab in sequence. The origin of this receptor is a human donor with melanoma. The genes are TRBV19 and TRBJ2-1, with D perhaps TRBD2 (6 bases). DNA for the CDR3: TGTGCCAGTAGTATAGTCAACCGGGACTCCTACTACCCGTACAATGAGCAGTTCTTC. Protein: CASSIVNRDSYYPYNEQFF.